This T cell receptor (beta chain) was observed in a study of T cell responses to AZD1222 COVID-19 vaccine. This CDR3 comprises 15 residues. The V and J ends lost 5 bases and 5 bases, in that order; junction bases with no gene match: 8. Germline CDR1 and CDR2: SEHNR and FQNEAQ (reference sequence). Using immunoSEQ multiplex PCR, the repertoire was profiled, and TCRdb retains in-frame clones only, with some absent. The repertoire consists of 150,000 to 180,000 clones, with 90% occurring once and the leading ten covering approximately 1.8%. This TCR was sampled from an adult in good health. The J gene is TRBJ2-1, the V gene TRBV7-9; 8 positions agree with TRBD2. The source was peripheral blood, collected on day 0 of AZD1222 vaccination. In DNA form, the CDR3 reads TGTGCCAGCAGCCGTTACATGGGACTAGACAATGAGCAGTTCTTC. Its translation: CASSRYMGLDNEQFF. Full variable domain (outside the CDR3, taken from reference TRBV7-9 and TRBJ2-1): DTGVSQNPRHKITKRGQNVTFRCDPISEHNRLYWYRQTLGQGPEFLTYFQNEAQLEKSRLLSDRFSAERPKGSFSTLEIQRTEQGDSAMYLCASSRYMGLDNEQFFGPGTRLTVL.